This TCR beta chain was profiled in a study of graft-versus-host responses after intestinal transplantation. Across the study: Multivisceral, liver-intestinal, or isolated intestinal grafts were transplanted into recipients.

Method: immunoSEQ multiplex PCR; TCRdb's copy keeps in-frame clones and lacks some. Of 75,000 to 100,000 clones listed, about 93% are singletons. For this clone: Antigen unknown.

Study-level results: GvH clones occurred in recipient marrow; some first appeared in ileum or blood.

The CDR3 has 17 amino acids. Germline-derived CDR1 and CDR2 are GTSNPN and SVGIG (reference sequence). The V segment lost 1 base and the J segment 0 bases; nucleotides outside the gene matches: 7. The source is a human donor who received an intestinal transplant. The J gene is TRBJ2-1, the V gene TRBV30; TRBD2 aligns across 9 bases. The specimen comprised unstimulated CD4+ T cells sorted from spleen or lymph node cells, sampled before intestinal transplant. The chain's CDR3 is CAWSGRLAESSYNEQFF. The DNA for the CDR3 is TGTGCCTGGAGTGGCCGACTAGCGGAAAGCTCCTACAATGAGCAGTTCTTC.